Below are 15 T cell receptor beta chains sequenced from a single sample in a study of regulatory T cells in long-lasting Graves disease. Time point reported: persistent/refractory GD, antithyroid drugs over 5 years with positive TRAb. There was RNA extracted from PBMCs, and the TCR library was made from it. Arm-PCR of CDR3 regions and iRepertoire HTBI primers were the basis on which TCR beta libraries were built. TCRdb used MiXCR to reprocess the multiplex PCR reads, holding one entry per CDR3 protein. The sample includes 500,000 to 800,000 distinct CDR3 sequences, approximately 29% of them seen just once. The material sequenced was peripheral blood mononuclear cells (PBMCs), taken when the disease was refractory, from a patient treated with antithyroid drugs. Receptors originate from a female donor with Graves disease.

CDR3 nucleotide sequence: TGTGCCAGCAGTGAATTCGGGAGAGTTGAAGCTTTCTTT. Translating gives CASSEFGRVEAFF. The V and J genes are TRBV25-1 and TRBJ1-1; D remains unclear. CDR1 and CDR2 from the germline V gene are MGHDK and SYGVNS. This CDR3 comprises 13 residues. V was pared by 1 base and J by 7 bases, with 10 bases between.

This clonotype has a handful of counts. This chain joins TRBV20-1 and TRBJ1-4, with 8 bases that match TRBD1. The germline CDR1 and CDR2 sequences are DFQATT and SNEGSKA (reference sequence). The CDR3 has 12 residues. V lost 3 bases, J lost 8 bases, and 2 bases stayed unmatched. CDR3 amino acids: CSARGQAEKLFF. In DNA, the CDR3 is TGCAGTGCTAGGGGACAGGCAGAAAAACTGTTTTTT.

J is TRBJ2-2 and V is TRBV13; TRBD1 is a possible D gene (6 bases). The germline CDR1 and CDR2 sequences are PRHDT and FYEKMQ (reference sequence). The CDR3 length is 18 residues. V was clipped by 5 bases and J by 1 base, with 20 bases between them. CDR3 region: CASSRLTAGTQNTGELFF. The CDR3 nucleotides read TGTGCCAGCAGCCGGCTCACCGCCGGGACACAGAACACCGGGGAGCTGTTTTTT.

The rearrangement links TRBV30 to TRBJ2-7; TRBD2 matches at 11 bases. The V and J ends lost 6 bases and 2 bases, in that order; junction bases with no gene match: 3. Germline V CDR1 and CDR2: GTSNPN, SVGIG (reference sequence). The CDR3 runs to 13 residues. CDR3 bases: TGTGCCTGCAGTAGCGGGAGGGCCTACGAGCAGTACTTC. Translated: CACSSGRAYEQYF.

This clonotype was counted ten times or more. The J gene is TRBJ1-2, the V gene TRBV6-1; TRBD1 might be the D (5 bases). The germline V and J ends were trimmed by 2 bases and 3 bases, with 16 bases remaining between them. The CDR3 is 16 residues long. Germline lookup yields CDR1 MNHNS and CDR2 SASEGT. Written as DNA, the CDR3 is TGTGCCAGCAGTGAAACATTCAGGGTTTCCTACTATGGCTACACCTTC. Translating it yields CASSETFRVSYYGYTF.

There are a few counts of this clonotype. The chain links TRBV20-1 to TRBJ2-7, with 11 bases identical to TRBD2. Germline-derived CDR1 and CDR2 are DFQATT and SNEGSKA (reference sequence). The CDR3 is 13 residues long. V dropped 5 bases and J dropped 4; count of bases not matched to a gene: 4. This chain's CDR3 is CSAAGTSGYEQYF. CDR3 DNA: TGCAGTGCTGCTGGGACTAGCGGATACGAGCAGTACTTC.

As concerns this clonotype: At one end, the junction sequence differs from germline, possibly due to a read error. This chain uses TRBV30 with TRBJ1-4; 7 bases match TRBD1. The germline V gene encodes CDR1 GTSNPN and CDR2 SVGIG (reference sequence). CDR3 length: 15 residues. In DNA, the CDR3 is TGTGCCTGGACAATTGGACAGGCGTTTAGAGAAAAACTGCTTTTT. Translation gives CAWTIGQAFREKLLF.

This chain connects TRBV7-2 to TRBJ2-4; 10 nucleotides line up with TRBD1. V shed 4 bases and J 11 bases; nucleotides not matched to a gene: 5. The germline V gene encodes CDR1 SGHTA and CDR2 FQGNSA. The CDR3 is 13 amino acids. The DNA for the CDR3 is TGTGCCAGCAGCTCGGACAGGGGGTACGTTCAGTACTTC. Residues: CASSSDRGYVQYF.

The table lists this clonotype with a few counts. V gene TRBV3-1 combines with J gene TRBJ1-1; weak D call: TRBD1 (5 bases). Germline CDR1 is LGHDT and CDR2 is YNNKEL (reference sequence). Trimming cost V 1 base and J 5 bases, with 11 bases left between them. The CDR3 totals 14 residues. The CDR3 sequence is CASSQVSRGTEAFF. As DNA, the CDR3 is TGTGCCAGCAGCCAAGTAAGCCGGGGGACTGAAGCTTTCTTT.

This chain uses TRBV7-9 with TRBJ2-7; 9 nucleotides match TRBD2. V trimming: 1 base; J trimming: 0 bases; junction bases outside the gene matches: 13. CDR3 length equals 19 residues. The germline gives CDR1 SEHNR, CDR2 FQNEAQ (reference sequence). CDR3: CASSLVPGELAGNSYEQYF. Here the CDR3 DNA reads TGTGCCAGCAGCTTAGTCCCGGGAGAGCTAGCGGGGAACTCCTACGAGCAGTACTTC.

This rearrangement joins TRBV2 to TRBJ1-5; D may be TRBD1 (6 bases). This CDR3 is 14 amino acids long. Trimming left V 8 bases short and J 4 bases short, with 15 bases between. CDR1 is SNHLY, CDR2 FYNNEI, per germline. This chain's CDR3 is CASGPTGRNQPQHF. DNA for the CDR3: TGTGCCAGCGGGCCCACAGGGCGTAATCAGCCCCAGCATTTT.

This clonotype was observed a few times. The V gene is TRBV30, the J gene TRBJ1-1, with D unresolved. The CDR3 consists of 13 residues. Germline lookup yields CDR1 GTSNPN and CDR2 SVGIG (reference sequence). V was cut by 4 bases and J by 1 base, with 10 bases left in between. CDR3 nucleotides: TGTGCCTGGATTGTGACTGCGAACACTGAAGCTTTCTTT. It translates to CAWIVTANTEAFF.

This rearrangement joins TRBV6-2 or TRBV6-3 to TRBJ1-5, with D perhaps matching TRBD1 (5 bases). Trimming shortened V by 5 bases and J by 0 bases, and 29 bases separated the two germline ends. The CDR3 is 21 residues long. In germline, CDR1 is MNHEY, CDR2 SVGEGT. In DNA form, the CDR3 reads TGTGCCAGCAGTGTCACTCTCGTTCTGGGGGTTAGGGGAGATAGCAATCAGCCCCAGCATTTT. Protein sequence: CASSVTLVLGVRGDSNQPQHF.

The chain combines TRBV7-9 with TRBJ2-7; D gene ambiguous. Germline V gene lookup returns CDR1 SEHNR and CDR2 FQNEAQ (reference sequence). Trimming pared 1 base from V and 4 bases from J, leaving 11 bases between. This CDR3 has 14 residues. The CDR3 is CASSLVGIGYEQYF. The CDR3 DNA reads as TGTGCCAGCAGCTTAGTGGGTATAGGTTACGAGCAGTACTTC. Variable domain in full (rest from reference TRBV7-9 and TRBJ2-7): DTGVSQNPRHKITKRGQNVTFRCDPISEHNRLYWYRQTLGQGPEFLTYFQNEAQLEKSRLLSDRFSAERPKGSFSTLEIQRTEQGDSAMYLCASSLVGIGYEQYFGPGTRLTVT.

This clonotype has only a few counts. The chain employs TRBV12-3 or TRBV12-4 and TRBJ1-5; 9 bases are a match to TRBD1. Trimming at V came to 2 bases and at J to 2 bases, leaving 7 bases not matched to a gene. The CDR3 consists of 17 residues. CDR3 sequence reads: CASSLRGTGFGNQPQHF. The DNA of the CDR3 is TGTGCCAGCAGTTTAAGGGGGACAGGGTTCGGCAATCAGCCCCAGCATTTT.